Listed below are T cell receptor beta chains from one sample, sequenced in a study of PD-L1 blockade in urothelial cancer. TCRdb's copy holds only in-frame clones and misses some; the assay was immunoSEQ multiplex PCR. The sample includes 30,000 to 40,000 clones, around four fifths of them seen just once. This sample comprised PBMCs, obtained around atezolizumab (anti-PD-L1) treatment. These receptors all come from a man older than 75 with urothelial cancer. CDR3s include the opening cysteine and the closing phenylalanine or tryptophan. D genes are given only for firm matches. Some rows mark clone size as missing; the rest say once, few, many or name a class of expanded clone.

clone size	J gene	D gene	V gene	CDR3 protein	CDR3 DNA
few	TRBJ1-2	NA	TRBV6-4	CASSETATNYGYTF	TGTGCCAGCAGCGAGACAGCTACTAACTATGGCTACACCTTC
NA	TRBJ2-5	NA	TRBV30	CAWSTKLPGSQETQYF	TGTGCCTGGAGTACCAAATTACCGGGGTCTCAAGAGACCCAGTACTTC
NA	TRBJ2-3	TRBD1	TRBV18	CASSPGQGGTDTQYF	TGTGCCAGCTCGCCAGGACAGGGGGGCACAGATACGCAGTATTTT
NA	TRBJ2-2	TRBD2	TRBV19	CASSIEGRDTGELFF	TGTGCCAGTAGTATTGAGGGGAGGGACACCGGGGAGCTGTTTTTT
NA	TRBJ1-1	TRBD1	TRBV10-3	CAIRSRQGASNTEAFF	TGTGCCATCAGGTCAAGACAGGGGGCTTCGAACACTGAAGCTTTCTTT
NA	TRBJ2-7	NA	TRBV21-1	CASSPRQDPYEQYF	TGTGCCAGCAGCCCGCGACAGGACCCCTACGAGCAGTACTTC
NA	TRBJ2-2	NA	TRBV7-9	CASSPRGYTGELFF	TGTGCCAGCAGCCCTCGGGGGTACACCGGGGAGCTGTTTTTT
NA	TRBJ2-1	NA	TRBV6-6	CASNRGSYNEQFF	TGTGCCAGCAACCGGGGCTCCTACAATGAGCAGTTCTTC
NA	TRBJ1-2	NA	TRBV30	CAWKAGENYGYTF	TGTGCCTGGAAGGCAGGGGAAAACTATGGCTACACCTTC
NA	TRBJ2-7	NA	TRBV5-4	CASSQYPGFTYEQYF	TGTGCCAGCAGCCAGTATCCAGGGTTCACCTACGAGCAGTACTTC
NA	TRBJ2-3	TRBD2	TRBV19	CASSPGGTTDTQYF	TGTGCCAGTAGTCCGGGGGGTACCACAGATACGCAGTATTTT
NA	TRBJ1-3	TRBD1	TRBV6-5	CASSPDRDSGNTIYF	TGTGCCAGCAGCCCGGACAGGGACTCTGGAAACACCATATATTTT
once	TRBJ2-7	NA	TRBV11-2	CASSPAGQTYEQYF	TGTGCCAGCAGCCCCGCAGGACAGACCTACGAGCAGTACTTC
NA	TRBJ2-5	NA	TRBV5-5	CASSSLGNSRVAETQYF	TGTGCCAGCAGTTCCCTTGGGAACAGCAGGGTTGCTGAGACCCAGTACTTC
NA	TRBJ2-1	TRBD2	TRBV7-9	CASSLAGGHNEQFF	TGTGCCAGCAGCTTAGCGGGAGGGCACAATGAGCAGTTCTTC
NA	TRBJ2-6	TRBD1	TRBV15	CATSRGGTDPNVLTF	TGTGCCACCAGCAGAGGAGGGACAGACCCCAACGTCCTGACTTTC
NA	TRBJ2-3	NA	TRBV7-2	CASSLGGAGADTQYF	TGTGCCAGCAGCCTCGGGGGAGCTGGGGCAGATACGCAGTATTTT
NA	TRBJ2-2	TRBD1	TRBV5-6	CASSYRDRQTGELFF	TGTGCCAGCAGCTACCGGGACAGGCAGACCGGGGAGCTGTTTTTT
NA	TRBJ2-3	TRBD2	TRBV19	CASKPGLEADTQYF	TGTGCCAGTAAACCGGGACTAGAAGCAGATACGCAGTATTTT
NA	TRBJ1-4	TRBD1	TRBV28	CASSPDRGSLFF	TGTGCCAGCAGTCCCGACAGGGGATCACTGTTTTTT
NA	TRBJ1-5	NA	TRBV10-2	CASSAGSGNQPQHF	TGCGCCAGCAGTGCAGGGAGCGGGAATCAGCCCCAGCATTTT
NA	TRBJ2-3	TRBD2	TRBV5-1	CASSPRGGTDTQYF	TGCGCCAGCAGCCCCCGCGGGGGTACAGATACGCAGTATTTT
once	TRBJ2-3	NA	TRBV19	CASSIEGFGRDGTDTQYF	TGTGCCAGTAGTATAGAAGGATTCGGGCGGGACGGTACAGATACGCAGTATTTT
NA	TRBJ1-1	NA	TRBV2	CASSPGARWTEAFF	TGTGCCAGCAGTCCAGGGGCAAGATGGACTGAAGCTTTCTTT
NA	TRBJ1-1	NA	TRBV9	CASSVEGAPNTEAFF	TGTGCCAGCAGCGTAGAAGGGGCGCCGAACACTGAAGCTTTCTTT
once	TRBJ2-1	TRBD2	TRBV10-3	CAISESKPTGLAGYNEQFF	TGTGCCATCAGTGAGTCGAAGCCGACGGGACTAGCGGGGTACAATGAGCAGTTCTTC
NA	TRBJ1-2	TRBD1	TRBV9	CASSTRQGYGYTF	TGTGCCAGCAGCACCCGACAGGGGTATGGCTACACCTTC
NA	TRBJ2-7	TRBD1	TRBV28	CASSFAPDWTGYEQYF	TGTGCCAGCAGTTTCGCCCCGGATTGGACAGGCTACGAGCAGTACTTC
NA	TRBJ2-1	NA	TRBV7-8	CASSPPMKRAGNEQFF	TGTGCCAGCAGCCCCCCTATGAAGCGAGCGGGCAATGAGCAGTTCTTC
NA	TRBJ2-3	NA	TRBV7-6	CASSLNTRTDTQYF	TGTGCCAGCAGCCTTAACACCCGTACAGATACGCAGTATTTT
NA	TRBJ2-5	TRBD1	TRBV7-6	CASSPRQGTETQYF	TGTGCCAGCAGCCCGAGACAGGGTACGGAGACCCAGTACTTC
NA	TRBJ1-1	NA	TRBV14	CASSPVRGFGTEAFF	TGTGCCAGCAGCCCGGTGAGGGGGTTCGGCACTGAAGCTTTCTTT
NA	TRBJ2-3	TRBD2	TRBV4-2	CASSQGGTRTTDTQYF	TGTGCCAGCAGCCAGGGAGGGACTAGGACGACAGATACGCAGTATTTT
NA	TRBJ1-4	NA	TRBV5-4	CASSSVVGDEKLFF	TGTGCCAGCAGCTCGGTGGTAGGGGATGAAAAACTGTTTTTT
many	TRBJ1-4	NA	TRBV5-1	CASSETVATNEKLFF	TGCGCCAGCAGCGAGACAGTTGCAACTAATGAAAAACTGTTTTTT
NA	TRBJ2-2	TRBD2	TRBV6-6	CASIVGLDGYTGELFF	TGTGCCAGCATCGTCGGACTAGACGGTTACACCGGGGAGCTGTTTTTT
NA	TRBJ2-3	TRBD1	TRBV10-1	CASSGGTGILTDTQYF	TGCGCCAGCAGTGGCGGGACAGGAATTCTCACAGATACGCAGTATTTT
NA	TRBJ2-2	TRBD1	TRBV4-3	CASRAQGGDGELFF	TGCGCCAGCAGGGCACAGGGGGGAGACGGGGAGCTGTTTTTT
NA	TRBJ1-1	NA	TRBV30	CAWSVRARAGIEAEAFF	TGTGCCTGGAGTGTAAGGGCCAGGGCCGGCATTGAGGCTGAAGCTTTCTTT
NA	TRBJ1-5	TRBD1	TRBV6-5	CASSYWTGDQPQHF	TGTGCCAGCAGTTACTGGACAGGGGATCAGCCCCAGCATTTT
NA	TRBJ1-5	NA	TRBV19	CASSILNQPQHF	TGTGCCAGTAGTATTCTAAATCAGCCCCAGCATTTT
NA	TRBJ1-1	TRBD1	TRBV5-1	CASSTGDRNTEAFF	TGCGCCAGCAGCACAGGGGACAGAAACACTGAAGCTTTCTTT
NA	TRBJ1-1	TRBD1	TRBV30	CAWRGKGARWMNTEAFF	TGTGCCTGGAGGGGTAAGGGGGCGAGGTGGATGAACACTGAAGCTTTCTTT
NA	TRBJ2-5	TRBD1	TRBV7-2	CASSLKWSLTSTGRETQYF	TGTGCCAGCAGCTTGAAGTGGAGTTTGACCTCGACAGGGAGAGAGACCCAGTACTTC
few	TRBJ2-4	NA	TRBV6-6	CASSPQGLAKNIQYF	TGTGCCAGCAGCCCCCAGGGACTAGCCAAAAACATTCAGTACTTC
NA	TRBJ2-1	NA	TRBV2	CASSEAGDTYNEQFF	TGTGCCAGCAGTGAAGCCGGGGACACTTACAATGAGCAGTTCTTC
NA	TRBJ2-3	TRBD1	TRBV7-9	CASSFGDRGGADTQYF	TGTGCCAGCAGCTTCGGGGACCGAGGGGGCGCAGATACGCAGTATTTT
NA	TRBJ2-7	NA	TRBV19	CASSKGTLSSYEQYF	TGTGCCAGTAGTAAGGGGACACTCAGCTCCTACGAGCAGTACTTC
NA	TRBJ2-7	TRBD2	TRBV6-5	CASSSSGRANEQYF	TGTGCCAGCAGTTCTAGCGGGAGGGCGAACGAGCAGTACTTC
NA	TRBJ2-5	NA	TRBV20-1	CSASGGETQYF	TGCAGTGCTAGCGGGGGAGAGACCCAGTACTTC
NA	TRBJ2-5	NA	TRBV5-1	CASSFRGAQETQYF	TGCGCCAGCAGCTTTCGGGGAGCCCAAGAGACCCAGTACTTC
NA	TRBJ2-5	TRBD2	TRBV19	CASSIEGLAGETQYF	TGTGCCAGTAGTATAGAGGGACTAGCGGGAGAGACCCAGTACTTC
NA	TRBJ2-7	NA	TRBV7-9	CASSSDRKSYYEQYF	TGTGCCAGCAGCTCCGACAGAAAGAGTTACTACGAGCAGTACTTC